This is a list of T cell receptor beta chains from one sample in a study of CD8+ T cells in alopecia areata. Sequenced by immunoSEQ multiplex PCR; TCRdb stores in-frame clones only, minus some. Among tens of thousands of clones listed, 25% to 35% were seen once. Sequencing was performed on CD8+ T cells sorted from blood, taken at week 4, from a patient treated with tofacitinib. The receptor set was obtained from a human donor with alopecia areata. CDR3s include the opening cysteine and the closing phenylalanine or tryptophan. D genes are given only for firm matches. Size values are once, few and many counts, or a class for expanded clones, and some rows have none.

d_call: .
j_call: TRBJ2-5
clone_size: few
v_call: TRBV14
cdr3_aa: CASSQTDWSQETQYF
cdr3_nt: TGTGCCAGCAGCCAAACCGACTGGAGCCAAGAGACCCAGTACTTC

d_call: TRBD1
j_call: TRBJ2-4
clone_size: .
v_call: TRBV7-3
cdr3_aa: CASSSGRGTGTKKNIQYF
cdr3_nt: TGTGCCAGCAGCTCCGGTCGAGGGACAGGGACGAAGAAAAACATTCAGTACTTC

d_call: TRBD2
j_call: TRBJ2-1
clone_size: .
v_call: TRBV9
cdr3_aa: CASSASGVAGGYNEQFF
cdr3_nt: TGTGCCAGCAGCGCCTCGGGGGTGGCGGGAGGCTACAATGAGCAGTTCTTC

d_call: TRBD2
j_call: TRBJ2-2
clone_size: few
v_call: TRBV7-9
cdr3_aa: CASPGELAGDTGELFF
cdr3_nt: TGTGCCAGCCCTGGGGAACTAGCGGGAGACACCGGGGAGCTGTTTTTT

d_call: TRBD1
j_call: TRBJ2-1
clone_size: few
v_call: TRBV29-1
cdr3_aa: CSVPRQGVYNEQFF
cdr3_nt: TGCAGCGTTCCCCGACAGGGAGTATACAATGAGCAGTTCTTC

d_call: TRBD1
j_call: TRBJ2-2
clone_size: .
v_call: TRBV29-1
cdr3_aa: CSVGQGAGELFF
cdr3_nt: TGCAGCGTTGGACAGGGTGCCGGGGAGCTGTTTTTT

d_call: .
j_call: TRBJ1-2
clone_size: few
v_call: TRBV5-4
cdr3_aa: CASSPSGAQYTF
cdr3_nt: TGTGCCAGCAGCCCCTCGGGGGCGCAATACACCTTC

d_call: .
j_call: TRBJ1-2
clone_size: few
v_call: TRBV9
cdr3_aa: CASSPPRTVNYGYTF
cdr3_nt: TGTGCCAGCAGCCCCCCGCGCACGGTCAACTATGGCTACACCTTC

d_call: TRBD2
j_call: TRBJ2-1
clone_size: many
v_call: TRBV5-1
cdr3_aa: CASSQGLAPYNEQFF
cdr3_nt: TGCGCCAGCAGCCAAGGACTAGCCCCCTACAATGAGCAGTTCTTC

d_call: TRBD1
j_call: TRBJ1-1
clone_size: .
v_call: TRBV30
cdr3_aa: CAWMTGAGSEAFF
cdr3_nt: TGTGCCTGGATGACAGGGGCAGGTTCTGAAGCTTTCTTT

d_call: TRBD1
j_call: TRBJ1-1
clone_size: few
v_call: TRBV6-1
cdr3_aa: CASSWTGGTEAFF
cdr3_nt: TGTGCCAGCAGTTGGACAGGGGGTACTGAAGCTTTCTTT

d_call: .
j_call: TRBJ1-1
clone_size: few
v_call: TRBV7-9
cdr3_aa: CASSLPTYEAFF
cdr3_nt: TGTGCCAGCAGCTTACCAACGTATGAAGCTTTCTTT

d_call: TRBD1
j_call: TRBJ2-2
clone_size: few
v_call: TRBV30
cdr3_aa: CAWSVQWGQPTGELFF
cdr3_nt: TGTGCCTGGAGTGTACAATGGGGACAGCCCACCGGGGAGCTGTTTTTT

d_call: .
j_call: TRBJ2-5
clone_size: .
v_call: TRBV18
cdr3_aa: CASSPGYQETQYF
cdr3_nt: TGTGCCAGCTCACCGGGGTACCAAGAGACCCAGTACTTC

d_call: .
j_call: TRBJ2-3
clone_size: few
v_call: TRBV7-9
cdr3_aa: CASSFLRGGPQDTQYF
cdr3_nt: TGTGCCAGCAGCTTTTTACGGGGTGGTCCGCAAGATACGCAGTATTTT

d_call: .
j_call: TRBJ1-1
clone_size: .
v_call: TRBV4-1
cdr3_aa: CASSPRGGEDTEAFF
cdr3_nt: TGCGCCAGCAGCCCGAGGGGGGGTGAGGACACTGAAGCTTTCTTT

d_call: TRBD2
j_call: TRBJ2-1
clone_size: .
v_call: TRBV7-9
cdr3_aa: CASLLAGGLEQFF
cdr3_nt: TGTGCCAGCCTCCTAGCGGGAGGGCTGGAGCAGTTCTTC

d_call: TRBD2
j_call: TRBJ2-7
clone_size: many
v_call: TRBV4-3
cdr3_aa: CASSQENEREEKYEQYF
cdr3_nt: TGCGCCAGCAGCCAAGAAAACGAGCGGGAGGAGAAATACGAGCAGTACTTC

d_call: TRBD1
j_call: TRBJ1-2
clone_size: few
v_call: TRBV9
cdr3_aa: CASSVGYGQGIGYTF
cdr3_nt: TGTGCCAGCAGCGTAGGGTACGGACAGGGGATTGGCTACACCTTC

d_call: .
j_call: TRBJ2-5
clone_size: few
v_call: TRBV29-1
cdr3_aa: CSVGFETQYF
cdr3_nt: TGCAGCGTTGGTTTCGAGACCCAGTACTTC

d_call: TRBD1
j_call: TRBJ2-7
clone_size: .
v_call: TRBV5-6
cdr3_aa: CASSLGTGNYEQYF
cdr3_nt: TGTGCCAGCAGCTTGGGGACAGGTAACTACGAGCAGTACTTC

d_call: .
j_call: TRBJ2-7
clone_size: .
v_call: TRBV19
cdr3_aa: CASSIAVAEDYEQYF
cdr3_nt: TGTGCCAGTAGTATAGCGGTAGCGGAAGACTACGAGCAGTACTTC

d_call: .
j_call: TRBJ2-1
clone_size: once
v_call: TRBV4-1
cdr3_aa: CASSQVFDSYNEQFF
cdr3_nt: TGCGCCAGCAGCCAAGTATTTGACTCATACAATGAGCAGTTCTTC

d_call: .
j_call: TRBJ1-2
clone_size: .
v_call: TRBV29-1
cdr3_aa: CSVERSYGYTF
cdr3_nt: TGCAGCGTTGAGAGGTCGTATGGCTACACCTTC

d_call: .
j_call: TRBJ2-7
clone_size: .
v_call: TRBV29-1
cdr3_aa: CSVLEGRGYEQYF
cdr3_nt: TGCAGCGTTCTTGAGGGCAGGGGTTACGAGCAGTACTTC

d_call: .
j_call: TRBJ2-4
clone_size: few
v_call: TRBV27
cdr3_aa: CASGATKNIQYF
cdr3_nt: TGTGCCAGCGGGGCGACCAAAAACATTCAGTACTTC

d_call: TRBD1
j_call: TRBJ1-2
clone_size: few
v_call: TRBV6-5
cdr3_aa: CASSYIGTGAGYTF
cdr3_nt: TGTGCCAGCAGTTACATCGGGACAGGGGCTGGCTACACCTTC

d_call: TRBD2
j_call: TRBJ2-1
clone_size: .
v_call: TRBV25-1
cdr3_aa: CASSAGTRFFF
cdr3_nt: TGTGCCAGCAGCGCCGGGACTAGGTTTTTCTTC

d_call: .
j_call: TRBJ1-5
clone_size: .
v_call: TRBV30
cdr3_aa: CAWSPQVSGSYNQPQHF
cdr3_nt: TGTGCCTGGAGCCCCCAGGTGTCAGGGTCCTACAATCAGCCCCAGCATTTT

d_call: TRBD1
j_call: TRBJ2-7
clone_size: .
v_call: TRBV29-1
cdr3_aa: CSGANRGLYEQYF
cdr3_nt: TGCAGCGGGGCCAACAGGGGGCTCTACGAGCAGTACTTC

d_call: .
j_call: TRBJ2-7
clone_size: few
v_call: TRBV5-6
cdr3_aa: CASRDGAYEQYF
cdr3_nt: TGTGCCAGCAGGGATGGAGCCTACGAGCAGTACTTC

d_call: .
j_call: TRBJ2-1
clone_size: .
v_call: TRBV15
cdr3_aa: CATSRAYNEQFF
cdr3_nt: TGTGCCACCAGCAGAGCATACAATGAGCAGTTCTTC

d_call: .
j_call: TRBJ2-1
clone_size: .
v_call: TRBV29-1
cdr3_aa: CSVGSGDNEQFF
cdr3_nt: TGCAGCGTTGGATCTGGGGACAATGAGCAGTTCTTC

d_call: .
j_call: TRBJ1-2
clone_size: .
v_call: TRBV29-1
cdr3_aa: CSVEAGDVGYTF
cdr3_nt: TGCAGCGTTGAAGCAGGTGACGTTGGCTACACCTTC

d_call: TRBD1
j_call: TRBJ2-7
clone_size: few
v_call: TRBV29-1
cdr3_aa: CSVDPGGEQYF
cdr3_nt: TGCAGCGTTGACCCAGGGGGCGAGCAGTACTTC

d_call: TRBD1
j_call: TRBJ2-1
clone_size: few
v_call: TRBV29-1
cdr3_aa: CSGGTGANEQFF
cdr3_nt: TGCAGCGGCGGGACAGGGGCCAATGAGCAGTTCTTC

d_call: TRBD1
j_call: TRBJ2-7
clone_size: .
v_call: TRBV19
cdr3_aa: CASSMRDRVNEQYF
cdr3_nt: TGTGCCAGTAGTATGCGGGACAGGGTAAACGAGCAGTACTTC

d_call: .
j_call: TRBJ2-2
clone_size: .
v_call: TRBV9
cdr3_aa: CASRANTGELFF
cdr3_nt: TGTGCCAGCAGAGCTAACACCGGGGAGCTGTTTTTT

d_call: .
j_call: TRBJ2-7
clone_size: .
v_call: TRBV28
cdr3_aa: CASSSSSYEQYF
cdr3_nt: TGTGCCAGCAGTTCCTCCTCCTACGAGCAGTACTTC

d_call: .
j_call: TRBJ2-1
clone_size: many
v_call: TRBV7-9
cdr3_aa: CASAATDSYNEQFF
cdr3_nt: TGTGCCAGCGCTGCGACGGACTCCTACAATGAGCAGTTCTTC

d_call: .
j_call: TRBJ1-1
clone_size: .
v_call: TRBV30
cdr3_aa: CAWSLGPSWTEAFF
cdr3_nt: TGTGCCTGGAGTTTAGGGCCAAGTTGGACTGAAGCTTTCTTT

d_call: TRBD2
j_call: TRBJ2-5
clone_size: .
v_call: TRBV29-1
cdr3_aa: CGGASGQETQYF
cdr3_nt: TGCGGCGGGGCTAGCGGACAAGAGACCCAGTACTTC

d_call: .
j_call: TRBJ1-1
clone_size: .
v_call: TRBV30
cdr3_aa: CASGGNTEAFF
cdr3_nt: TGTGCCTCGGGTGGAAACACTGAAGCTTTCTTT

d_call: .
j_call: TRBJ2-7
clone_size: .
v_call: TRBV5-4
cdr3_aa: CASSKGGTYEQYF
cdr3_nt: TGTGCCAGCTCAAAAGGGGGGACCTACGAGCAGTACTTC

d_call: .
j_call: TRBJ2-7
clone_size: .
v_call: TRBV7-2
cdr3_aa: CASSFFGGRDYEQYF
cdr3_nt: TGTGCCAGCAGCTTCTTCGGGGGGCGCGACTACGAGCAGTACTTC

d_call: TRBD1
j_call: TRBJ2-3
clone_size: .
v_call: TRBV7-9
cdr3_aa: CASSSRGRTDTQYF
cdr3_nt: TGTGCCAGCAGCTCCAGGGGGCGCACAGATACGCAGTATTTT

d_call: .
j_call: TRBJ2-1
clone_size: .
v_call: TRBV29-1
cdr3_aa: CSVETLAAYNEQFF
cdr3_nt: TGCAGCGTTGAGACCTTAGCAGCCTACAATGAGCAGTTCTTC

d_call: .
j_call: TRBJ2-1
clone_size: many
v_call: TRBV7-2
cdr3_aa: CASAATDSYNEQFF
cdr3_nt: TGTGCCAGCGCTGCGACGGACTCCTACAATGAGCAGTTCTTC

d_call: .
j_call: TRBJ1-5
clone_size: .
v_call: TRBV7-9
cdr3_aa: CASSLGGQPQHF
cdr3_nt: TGTGCCAGCAGCTTAGGAGGTCAGCCCCAGCATTTT

d_call: TRBD2
j_call: TRBJ2-3
clone_size: .
v_call: TRBV2
cdr3_aa: CASRDARLAGGDTQYF
cdr3_nt: TGTGCCAGCAGAGATGCGAGACTAGCGGGAGGGGATACGCAGTATTTT

d_call: TRBD2
j_call: TRBJ2-1
clone_size: once
v_call: TRBV27
cdr3_aa: CASNLAGGLREQFF
cdr3_nt: TGTGCCAGCAATCTAGCGGGAGGACTTCGTGAGCAGTTCTTC

d_call: .
j_call: TRBJ1-1
clone_size: .
v_call: TRBV30
cdr3_aa: CAWSVGVNTEAFF
cdr3_nt: TGTGCCTGGAGTGTTGGGGTGAACACTGAAGCTTTCTTT

d_call: .
j_call: TRBJ1-2
clone_size: few
v_call: TRBV30
cdr3_aa: CAWRTKGYTF
cdr3_nt: TGTGCCTGGAGGACGAAGGGCTACACCTTC

d_call: TRBD1
j_call: TRBJ1-2
clone_size: few
v_call: TRBV29-1
cdr3_aa: CSVGGQDGYTF
cdr3_nt: TGCAGCGTTGGAGGACAGGATGGCTACACCTTC

d_call: .
j_call: TRBJ2-1
clone_size: .
v_call: TRBV29-1
cdr3_aa: CSVEADVSYNEQFF
cdr3_nt: TGCAGCGTTGAAGCCGATGTCTCCTACAATGAGCAGTTCTTC

d_call: .
j_call: TRBJ1-4
clone_size: .
v_call: TRBV9
cdr3_aa: CASSVGDISSEKLFF
cdr3_nt: TGTGCCAGCAGCGTAGGGGACATATCTTCTGAAAAACTGTTTTTT

d_call: .
j_call: TRBJ2-1
clone_size: .
v_call: TRBV29-1
cdr3_aa: CSVLRGNEQFF
cdr3_nt: TGCAGCGTTCTGAGGGGCAATGAGCAGTTCTTC

d_call: .
j_call: TRBJ2-7
clone_size: few
v_call: TRBV29-1
cdr3_aa: CSVESPGESYEQYF
cdr3_nt: TGCAGCGTTGAAAGTCCCGGGGAATCCTACGAGCAGTACTTC